These 28 T cell receptor beta chains originate from one sample sequenced in a study of cytomegalovirus exposure and HLA in healthy donors. Using immunoSEQ multiplex PCR, the repertoire was profiled, and TCRdb retains in-frame clones only, with some absent. The sample yields hundreds of thousands of clones, approximately 87% seen once. Sequences were obtained from PBMCs. The source of these receptors is a young woman in good health and CMV-seronegative.

This chain uses TRBV7-9 with TRBJ1-1; D is unclear. V lost 5 bases to trimming and J lost 1 base, with 11 bases between them. CDR1 and CDR2 (germline): SEHNR, FQNEAQ (reference sequence). The CDR3 spans 14 residues. The DNA for the CDR3 is TGTGCCAGCAGCGCAGACTCTACGAACACTGAAGCTTTCTTT. Its translation: CASSADSTNTEAFF.

This clone was seen a handful of times. The J gene is TRBJ2-2, the V gene TRBV11-3; TRBD2 agrees at 10 bases. V lost 3 bases, J lost 6 bases, and 7 bases stayed unmatched. The CDR3 loop spans 16 amino acids. Germline V CDR1 and CDR2: SGHNT, YENEEA. The CDR3 loop is CASSLGAGGPPGELFF. In DNA form, the CDR3 reads TGTGCCAGCAGCTTGGGAGCGGGAGGGCCTCCCGGGGAGCTGTTTTTT.

V is TRBV9 and J is TRBJ1-1, with 9 nucleotides matching TRBD1. The germline gives CDR1 SGDLS, CDR2 YYNGEE. CDR3 length equals 16 residues. V trimming: 0 bases; J trimming: 0 bases; junction bases outside the gene matches: 3. The CDR3: CASSVGTGVLNTEAFF. The CDR3 coding sequence is TGTGCCAGCAGCGTAGGGACAGGGGTCTTGAACACTGAAGCTTTCTTT.

The chain joins TRBV18 to TRBJ2-5; D gene uncertain. The CDR3 runs 15 residues. Trimming shortened V by 0 bases and J by 1 base, and 9 bases separated the two germline ends. In germline, CDR1 is KGHSH, CDR2 LQKENI. The CDR3 coding sequence is TGTGCCAGCTCACCACCACTGCTCCCCCAAGAGACCCAGTACTTC. This codes for CASSPPLLPQETQYF.

In its sample, this clone was seen many times. This chain uses TRBV18 with TRBJ2-7; TRBD1 agrees at 9 bases. Germline loops: CDR1 KGHSH, CDR2 LQKENI. The V and J ends lost 2 bases and 3 bases, in that order; junction bases with no gene match: 8. CDR3 length: 16 residues. The CDR3 is CASSPSPGQGLYEQYF. Here the CDR3 DNA reads TGTGCCAGCTCACCATCCCCGGGACAGGGACTCTACGAGCAGTACTTC.

The chain uses TRBV28 and TRBJ2-3, with D possibly matching TRBD2 (5 bases). The germline gives CDR1 MDHEN, CDR2 SYDVKM. This CDR3 contains 15 residues. V was clipped by 6 bases and J by 2 bases, with 15 bases between them. This chain's CDR3 is CASRQIGLFTDTQYF. As DNA, the CDR3 is TGTGCCAGCAGGCAAATAGGACTTTTCACAGATACGCAGTATTTT. Drawing the rest from reference TRBV28 and TRBJ2-3, the complete variable domain is DVKVTQSSRYLVKRTGEKVFLECVQDMDHENMFWYRQDPGLGLRLIYFSYDVKMKEKGDIPEGYSVSREKKERFSLILESASTNQTSMYLCASRQIGLFTDTQYFGPGTRLTVL.

This sequence joins TRBV12-1 and TRBJ2-7; the table's D call, TRBD2, has no DNA check behind it. TRBV12-1 is a documented pseudogene. The CDR3 totals 18 residues. The CDR3 spells CASTSTRASGRNTYEQYF. In nucleotides, the CDR3 is TGTGCCAGCACCTCTACCAGGGCTAGCGGGAGAAATACCTACGAGCAGTACTTC.

V usage is TRBV28 and J usage is TRBJ1-2; D may be TRBD1 (5 bases). Germline CDR1 reads MDHEN; CDR2 reads SYDVKM. The V end lost 5 bases, the J end lost 7 bases, and 14 bases lay between the germline ends. The CDR3 runs 13 residues. The CDR3 loop reads CASSLQGAAGYTF. The CDR3 DNA reads as TGTGCCAGCAGTCTTCAGGGTGCGGCTGGCTACACCTTC.

This rearrangement joins TRBV27 to TRBJ2-1; 7 bases agree with TRBD1. The CDR3 contains 14 residues. Germline trimming cut 3 bases from V and 6 bases from J; bases unmatched to any gene: 5. Germline assignment: CDR1 MNHEY and CDR2 SMNVEV (reference sequence). The chain's CDR3 is CASSFPGGGNEQFF. As DNA, the CDR3 is TGTGCCAGCAGTTTCCCAGGGGGTGGCAATGAGCAGTTCTTC.

This chain links TRBV28 with TRBJ2-7; D perhaps matches TRBD1 (6 bases). The V gene's germline CDR1 is MDHEN and CDR2 SYDVKM. The CDR3 loop spans 12 amino acids. V was pared by 5 bases and J by 7 bases, with 12 bases between. The CDR3 nucleotides are TGTGCCAGCAGTCGGACAGCCCTGGAGCAGTACTTC. Translated, it gives CASSRTALEQYF.

The chain uses TRBV2 and TRBJ2-4; 9 nucleotides line up with TRBD2. J lost 6 bases, V lost 7 bases, and 1 base had no gene match. Germline V gives CDR1 SNHLY, CDR2 FYNNEI. This CDR3 contains 12 residues. CDR3 bases: TGTGCCAGCAAGACTAGCGGAAACATTCAGTACTTC. It translates to CASKTSGNIQYF.

The chain couples TRBV5-4 to TRBJ1-2; D is undetermined. V was clipped by 5 bases and J by 6 bases, with 14 bases between them. CDR3 size: 13 residues. Germline loops: CDR1 SGHNT, CDR2 YYREEE (reference sequence). The CDR3 is CASRPDIDHGYTF. In nucleotides, the CDR3 is TGTGCCAGCAGACCTGACATTGACCATGGCTACACCTTC.

This chain uses TRBV7-2 with TRBJ2-1; 11 positions match TRBD2. The CDR3 contains 15 residues. With 4 bases clipped from V and 6 bases from J, the junction kept 5 bases outside the gene matches. Looked up from germline, CDR1 is SGHTA and CDR2 is FQGNSA. The CDR3 loop is CASSSSGRLGNEQFF. The CDR3 nucleotides are TGTGCCAGCAGCTCTAGCGGGAGGTTAGGCAATGAGCAGTTCTTC.

The V call is TRBV28, the J call TRBJ1-5; tentatively, D is TRBD1 (6 bases). The CDR3 runs 14 residues. V lost 9 bases, J lost 5 bases, and 17 bases lay in between. Germline V lookup: CDR1 MDHEN, CDR2 SYDVKM. The CDR3 spells CASRGGLKDQPQHF. CDR3 in DNA: TGTGCCAGTCGCGGGGGGCTAAAGGATCAGCCCCAGCATTTT.

The chain joins TRBV18 to TRBJ2-7, with TRBD2 matching 10 bases. There are 15 residues in the CDR3. Germline CDR1 KGHSH, CDR2 LQKENI. After removal of 2 bases from V and 2 bases from J, the junction contained 3 bases not matched to a gene. The CDR3 loop is CASSPGLAGAYEQYF. Here the CDR3 DNA reads TGTGCCAGCTCACCAGGCCTAGCGGGAGCCTACGAGCAGTACTTC.

This sequence joins TRBV4-1 and TRBJ2-1; a weak D match, TRBD1 (5 bases). V was trimmed by 2 bases and J by 9 bases, leaving 20 bases between them. This CDR3 has 16 amino acids. Germline CDR1 MGHRA, CDR2 YSYEKL. CDR3 nucleotides: TGCGCCAGCAGCCAATCTTTGAGCTTAACCCAGGGTGAGCAGTTCTTC. Amino acids: CASSQSLSLTQGEQFF.

The V gene is TRBV5-4, the J gene TRBJ1-2; TRBD1 aligns across 8 bases. Germline CDR1 and CDR2: SGHNT and YYREEE (reference sequence). The CDR3 consists of 15 residues. J was trimmed by 2 bases and V by 5 bases; bases with no gene match: 8. CDR3: CASSWAGQENYGYTF. As DNA, the CDR3 is TGTGCCAGCAGTTGGGCGGGACAGGAGAACTATGGCTACACCTTC.

J is TRBJ2-7 and V is TRBV2, with D perhaps TRBD2 (5 bases). V shed 8 bases and J shed 4 bases, with 24 bases lying between them. Germline values: CDR1 SNHLY, CDR2 FYNNEI. The CDR3 contains 16 residues. CDR3 sequence reads: CASRGVARMMAYEQYF. The CDR3 DNA is TGTGCCAGCCGGGGAGTAGCCCGGATGATGGCTTACGAGCAGTACTTC.

The CDR3 loop is CASGYRGLYEQYF. DNA for the CDR3: TGTGCCAGCGGCTACAGGGGGCTCTACGAGCAGTACTTC. V gene TRBV6-1 combines with J gene TRBJ2-7, with 9 bases fitting TRBD1. The CDR3 spans 13 residues. Per the germline V gene, CDR1 is MNHNS and CDR2 is SASEGT. Germline trimming cut 8 bases from V and 3 bases from J; bases unmatched to any gene: 5.

This clone was counted once. V is TRBV6-5 and J is TRBJ2-2; TRBD2 aligns across 12 bases. The V gene end was trimmed by 2 bases and the J gene end by 6 bases; junction bases not matched to a gene: 4. The CDR3 loop spans 16 amino acids. Germline loops: CDR1 MNHEY, CDR2 SVGAGI. CDR3 DNA sequence: TGTGCCAGCAGTTACCTGACTAGCGGGAGTCCCGGGGAGCTGTTTTTT. Translated: CASSYLTSGSPGELFF.

The chain joins TRBV5-4 to TRBJ2-6; 10 bases align to TRBD1. Trimming removed 3 bases from V and 3 bases from J; junction bases left unmatched: 6. CDR3 length equals 17 residues. Germline V gene lookup returns CDR1 SGHNT and CDR2 YYREEE (reference sequence). CDR3 sequence: CASSSTGGVGGANVLTF. In nucleotides, the CDR3 is TGTGCCAGCAGCTCGACAGGGGGCGTTGGTGGGGCCAACGTCCTGACTTTC.

V is TRBV5-1 and J is TRBJ2-7; D call uncertain. The CDR3 totals 16 residues. CDR1 is SGHRS and CDR2 is YFSETQ in the germline V gene. V was pared by 4 bases and J by 1 base, with 18 bases between. CDR3 in amino acids: CASSLTGGRGSYEQYF. DNA for the CDR3: TGCGCCAGCAGCCTAACGGGTGGCCGAGGATCCTACGAGCAGTACTTC.

The chain recombines TRBV5-1 with TRBJ2-1, with a possible D match to TRBD2 (5 bases). The CDR3 totals 16 residues. Between the trimmed V and J ends, which lost 2 bases and 8 bases, there was a span of 20 bases. CDR1 is SGHRS and CDR2 is YFSETQ in the germline V gene. The CDR3 nucleotides read TGCGCCAGCAGCTTTTCCGGGGTCTCCAACACGGATGAGCAGTTCTTC. The encoded protein is CASSFSGVSNTDEQFF. Full variable domain (missing parts from reference TRBV5-1 and TRBJ2-1): KAGVTQTPRYLIKTRGQQVTLSCSPISGHRSVSWYQQTPGQGLQFLFEYFSETQRNKGNFPGRFSGRQFSNSRSEMNVSTLELGDSALYLCASSFSGVSNTDEQFFGPGTRLTVL.

V usage is TRBV11-2 and J usage is TRBJ1-1; 8 nucleotides match TRBD1. This CDR3 has 15 residues. Per germline, CDR1 SGHAT and CDR2 FQNNGV. The junction had 8 bases not matched to a gene; V was cut back by 1 base and J by 7 bases. Here the CDR3 reads CASSLGAQGVGEAFF. Here the CDR3 DNA reads TGTGCCAGCAGCTTAGGGGCACAGGGGGTGGGTGAAGCTTTCTTT.

This sequence joins TRBV30 and TRBJ2-4; possibly TRBD2 for D (5 bases). The CDR3 totals 12 residues. CDR1 is GTSNPN and CDR2 is SVGIG in the germline V gene (reference sequence). With 2 bases removed from V and 7 bases from J, the gap between germline ends came to 9 bases. The CDR3 protein is CAWSNRGNIQYF. The DNA for the CDR3 is TGTGCCTGGAGTAACAGAGGGAACATTCAGTACTTC. Full variable domain (remainder filled in from reference TRBV30 and TRBJ2-4): SQTIHQWPATLVQPVGSPLSLECTVEGTSNPNLYWYRQAAGRGLQLLFYSVGIGQISSEVPQNLSASRPQDRQFILSSKKLLLSDSGFYLCAWSNRGNIQYFGAGTRLSVL.

This chain uses TRBV25-1 with TRBJ2-3; D is possibly TRBD1 (6 bases). In germline, CDR1 is MGHDK, CDR2 SYGVNS. The CDR3 extends over 15 amino acids. Trimming pared 3 bases from V and 2 bases from J, leaving 12 bases between. The CDR3 is CASSDRTEYTDTQYF. The CDR3 DNA follows: TGTGCCAGCAGTGACCGGACAGAATACACAGATACGCAGTATTTT.

This chain joins TRBV19 and TRBJ2-7, with a possible D match to TRBD1 (5 bases). The CDR3 loop spans 14 amino acids. In germline, CDR1 is LNHDA, CDR2 SQIVND (reference sequence). Trimming took 4 bases from V and 2 from J, leaving 12 bases between them. This CDR3 is CASSTLLDTYEQYF. CDR3 bases: TGTGCCAGTAGTACCCTGTTGGACACCTACGAGCAGTACTTC.

This chain links TRBV5-1 with TRBJ2-1; tentatively, D is TRBD1 (5 bases). Germline V CDR1 and CDR2: SGHRS, YFSETQ. This CDR3 is 13 amino acids long. The V end lost 0 bases, the J end lost 8 bases, and 9 bases lay between the germline ends. The CDR3 here is CASSLAIRDEQFF. The CDR3 DNA reads as TGCGCCAGCAGCTTGGCCATCAGGGATGAGCAGTTCTTC. The entire variable domain, with the rest obtained from reference TRBV5-1 and TRBJ2-1, is as follows: KAGVTQTPRYLIKTRGQQVTLSCSPISGHRSVSWYQQTPGQGLQFLFEYFSETQRNKGNFPGRFSGRQFSNSRSEMNVSTLELGDSALYLCASSLAIRDEQFFGPGTRLTVL.